These 10 T cell receptor beta chains were all obtained from the same sample, sequenced in a study of cytomegalovirus exposure and HLA in healthy donors. Researchers ran the PCR with 60 Vbeta and 13 Jbeta primers. Assay used: immunoSEQ multiplex PCR; TCRdb lists only in-frame clones, some missing. The table shows about 210,000 clones, with approximately 78% occurring only once. Specimen: PBMCs. Source of these receptors: a man between 25 and 39 years old in good health and CMV-seronegative.

The chain carries TRBV7-2 and TRBJ2-7; 7 bases map to TRBD1. The CDR3 totals 15 residues. The V and J ends lost 5 bases and 2 bases, in that order; junction bases with no gene match: 9. The germline CDR1 and CDR2 sequences are SGHTA and FQGNSA. The CDR3 DNA follows: TGTGCCAGCAGCACAATGAGGACAGGACCCTACGAGCAGTACTTC. Protein sequence: CASSTMRTGPYEQYF.

The chain uses TRBV27 and TRBJ2-3; D might be TRBD2 (5 bases). The CDR3 totals 15 residues. Trimming stripped 1 base from V and 4 bases from J, with 12 bases between. Germline values: CDR1 MNHEY, CDR2 SMNVEV (reference sequence). The chain's CDR3 is CASSLFMRVPDTQYF. Here the CDR3 DNA reads TGTGCCAGCAGTTTATTTATGAGGGTCCCAGATACGCAGTATTTT.

The chain carries TRBV7-9 and TRBJ2-1, with 7 bases identical to TRBD2. Germline CDR1 and CDR2: SEHNR and FQNEAQ (reference sequence). V lost 5 bases, J lost 10 bases, and 14 bases stayed unmatched. CDR3 length: 15 residues. DNA of the CDR3: TGTGCCAGCAGCACAATCCGGGACTACAAAAGAGAGCAGTTCTTC. Translated, it gives CASSTIRDYKREQFF.

The chain joins TRBV7-9 to TRBJ1-1; 7 nucleotides agree with TRBD1. The V segment lost 4 bases and the J segment 7 bases; nucleotides outside the gene matches: 9. The CDR3 spans 14 residues. Germline-derived CDR1 and CDR2 are SEHNR and FQNEAQ (reference sequence). The CDR3 reads CASSSGQSFNEAFF. CDR3 DNA sequence: TGTGCCAGCAGCTCGGGACAGTCTTTCAATGAAGCTTTCTTT.

This clone was seen only a few times. The V call is TRBV7-2, the J call TRBJ2-1; TRBD1 might be the D (5 bases). This CDR3 comprises 16 residues. Trimming removed 5 bases at V and 4 bases at J, with 18 bases between. Germline V gene lookup returns CDR1 SGHTA and CDR2 FQGNSA. Here the CDR3 reads CASSPSQQGGYNEQFF. The CDR3 DNA follows: TGTGCCAGCAGCCCGTCCCAGCAGGGTGGATACAATGAGCAGTTCTTC.

This chain connects TRBV2 to TRBJ1-5, with TRBD1 identical over 8 bases. The CDR3 is 16 amino acids. Germline CDR1 SNHLY, CDR2 FYNNEI. V was pared by 7 bases and J by 7 bases, with 15 bases of the junction left unmatched. CDR3 in DNA: TGTGCCAGCAATGCACCGGGACAGGCGACAGGGCAGCCCCAGCATTTT. Protein sequence: CASNAPGQATGQPQHF.

This chain links TRBV6-5 with TRBJ2-1; D is perhaps TRBD1 (6 bases). Trimming cost V 5 bases and J 2 bases, with 13 bases left between them. Germline CDR1 and CDR2: MNHEY and SVGAGI. This CDR3 spans 15 amino acids. CDR3 nucleotides: TGTGCCAGCAGTCCAACAGGGTGGGCCTACAATGAGCAGTTCTTC. As protein: CASSPTGWAYNEQFF.

A word on this clone: One junction end does not reproduce the germline sequence, and a read error may be involved. The chain has TRBV7-9 and TRBJ1-1; D is ambiguous. Germline CDR1 and CDR2: SEHNR and FQNEAQ (reference sequence). This CDR3 has 12 residues. CDR3 region: CSSSLIQVGAFF. The CDR3 DNA reads as TGTTCCAGCAGCTTAATCCAGGTCGGAGCTTTCTTT.

The chain uses TRBV9 and TRBJ1-3; 8 nucleotides agree with TRBD1. The CDR3 is 16 amino acids. Trimming removed 3 bases from V and 4 bases from J; junction bases left unmatched: 9. The V gene's germline CDR1 is SGDLS and CDR2 YYNGEE. The CDR3 coding sequence is TGTGCCAGCAGCGCGACAGGGGACATTTTGGGAAACACCATATATTTT. Its protein product is CASSATGDILGNTIYF.

This chain links TRBV2 with TRBJ2-3, with 9 bases matching TRBD2. Per germline, CDR1 SNHLY and CDR2 FYNNEI. V shed 7 bases and J 3 bases; nucleotides not matched to a gene: 5. This CDR3 spans 14 amino acids. CDR3 in amino acids: CASTASGATDTQYF. CDR3 DNA sequence: TGTGCCAGCACGGCTAGCGGGGCTACAGATACGCAGTATTTT.